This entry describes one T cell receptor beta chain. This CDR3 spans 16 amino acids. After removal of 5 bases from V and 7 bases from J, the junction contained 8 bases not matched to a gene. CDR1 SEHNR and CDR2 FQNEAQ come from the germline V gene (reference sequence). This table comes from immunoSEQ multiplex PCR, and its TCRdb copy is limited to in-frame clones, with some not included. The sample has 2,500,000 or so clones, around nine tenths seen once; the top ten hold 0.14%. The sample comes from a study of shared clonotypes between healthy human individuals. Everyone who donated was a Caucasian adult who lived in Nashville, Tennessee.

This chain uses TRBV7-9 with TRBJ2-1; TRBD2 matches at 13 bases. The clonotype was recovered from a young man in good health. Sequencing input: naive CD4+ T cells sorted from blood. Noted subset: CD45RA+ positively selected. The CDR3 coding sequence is TGTGCCAGCAGCCCGCCGGGACTAGCGGGGTATAATGAGCAGTTCTTC. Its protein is CASSPPGLAGYNEQFF.